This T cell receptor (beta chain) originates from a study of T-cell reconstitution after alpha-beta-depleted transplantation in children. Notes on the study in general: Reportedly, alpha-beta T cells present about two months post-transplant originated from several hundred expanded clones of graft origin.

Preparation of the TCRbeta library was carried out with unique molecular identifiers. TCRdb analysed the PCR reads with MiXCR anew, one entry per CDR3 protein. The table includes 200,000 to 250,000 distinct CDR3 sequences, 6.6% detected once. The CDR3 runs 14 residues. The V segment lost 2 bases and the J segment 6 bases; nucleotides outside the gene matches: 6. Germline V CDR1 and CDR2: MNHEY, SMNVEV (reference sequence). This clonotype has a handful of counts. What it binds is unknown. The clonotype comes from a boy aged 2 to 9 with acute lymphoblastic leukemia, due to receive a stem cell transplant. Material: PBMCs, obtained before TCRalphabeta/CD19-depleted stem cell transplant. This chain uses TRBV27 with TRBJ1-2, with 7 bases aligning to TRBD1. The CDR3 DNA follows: TGTGCCAGCAGTTTAGAAGGGACAGCAAATGGCTACACCTTC. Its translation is CASSLEGTANGYTF.